This T cell receptor beta chain was sequenced during a study of T cells after yellow fever vaccination. General study findings and limits: After the booster, 95% to 98% of CD4 and roughly nine tenths of CD8 primary-response clones were re-detected. Compared with primary, the secondary response was weaker and peaked at day 5, not 15.

This clonotype was counted between two and nine times. Its antigen is still unknown. MiXCR, applied by TCRdb to the 5' RACE reads, yields one record per CDR3 protein. The sample has about 180,000 distinct CDR3 sequences, approximately 6.2% seen once. V gave up 1 base and J gave up 7 bases, with 7 bases separating them. The CDR3 covers 12 residues. Germline V CDR1 and CDR2: SEHNR, FQNEAQ (reference sequence). The receptor's source is a man younger than 35 who received the YFV17D yellow fever vaccine. Sequenced here: CD4+ T cells sorted from PBMCs, sampled on the day of the first yellow fever vaccination. The chain is built from TRBV7-9 and TRBJ1-2, with D maybe TRBD1 (5 bases). The CDR3 protein is CASSLVRAGYTF. CDR3 DNA sequence: TGTGCCAGCAGCTTAGTCAGGGCTGGCTACACCTTC. Variable domain in full (rest from reference TRBV7-9 and TRBJ1-2): DTGVSQNPRHKITKRGQNVTFRCDPISEHNRLYWYRQTLGQGPEFLTYFQNEAQLEKSRLLSDRFSAERPKGSFSTLEIQRTEQGDSAMYLCASSLVRAGYTFGSGTRLTVV.